This passage covers 32 T cell receptor beta chains from one sample sequenced in a study of CD8 T cells in ankylosing spondylitis. TCRdb reprocessed the 5' RACE reads with MiXCR, giving one entry per CDR3 protein. The top ten clones hold around 12% of a sample with roughly 150,000 distinct CDR3 sequences, approximately 7.3% of them seen once. Sequencing was carried out using blood, either unsorted or a sorted T cell fraction (not recorded which). These receptors originate from a female donor with ankylosing spondylitis or in good health (not recorded which).

This clonotype was counted at least ten times. This chain uses TRBV6-1 with TRBJ1-6, with 8 bases identical to TRBD1. The V segment lost 5 bases and the J segment 6 bases; nucleotides outside the gene matches: 3. The CDR3 totals 14 residues. Germline values: CDR1 MNHNS, CDR2 SASEGT. The CDR3 sequence: CASSTDRANSPLHF. The CDR3 nucleotides read TGTGCCAGCAGTACGGACAGGGCTAATTCACCCCTCCACTTT.

This clonotype was counted a few times. The chain couples TRBV20-1 to TRBJ1-1; no reliable D call. The CDR3 loop spans 15 amino acids. Germline V gene data show CDR1 as DFQATT and CDR2 as SNEGSKA (reference sequence). The V end was cut by 0 bases, the J end by 4 bases, with 15 bases between. CDR3 region: CSARDIPPGSTEAFF. CDR3 coding DNA: TGCAGTGCTAGAGATATCCCACCGGGGAGCACTGAAGCTTTCTTT.

The table lists this clonotype with many counts. This sequence joins TRBV4-2 and TRBJ1-2; D unresolved. This CDR3 contains 12 residues. The germline V gene encodes CDR1 LGHNA and CDR2 YNFKEQ. V was shortened by 3 bases and J by 5 bases, with 7 bases between the two germline ends. The CDR3: CASSQNSYGYTF. The CDR3 nucleotides are TGTGCCAGCAGCCAGAACAGTTATGGCTACACCTTC.

This clonotype was observed a handful of times. This chain joins TRBV7-9 and TRBJ1-1; no clear D. The CDR3 runs to 15 residues. Germline CDR1 reads SEHNR; CDR2 reads FQNEAQ (reference sequence). The V end lost 0 bases, the J end lost 1 base, and 9 bases lay between the germline ends. The CDR3 region is CASSLALGSNTEAFF. The CDR3 DNA follows: TGTGCCAGCAGCTTAGCGCTGGGGTCGAACACTGAAGCTTTCTTT.

The sample holds many counts of this clonotype. The chain carries TRBV27 and TRBJ1-1; D may be TRBD1 (5 bases). The CDR3 is made up of 15 amino acids. Germline assignment: CDR1 MNHEY and CDR2 SMNVEV (reference sequence). V was shortened by 6 bases and J by 2 bases, with 16 bases between the two germline ends. This chain's CDR3 is CASRLAGTSNTEAFF. The CDR3 DNA reads as TGTGCCAGCAGGCTCGCCGGGACTTCCAACACTGAAGCTTTCTTT.

Ten or more counts support this clonotype. The chain joins TRBV29-1 to TRBJ1-2, with D perhaps TRBD1 (5 bases). The CDR3 length is 12 residues. The germline V gene has CDR1 SQVTM and CDR2 ANQGSEA. The V end was cut by 7 bases, the J end by 3 bases, with 12 bases between. CDR3 residues: CSGAGLDYGYTF. CDR3 sequence (DNA): TGCAGCGGAGCAGGGCTGGACTATGGCTACACCTTC.

This clonotype was observed at least ten times. The rearrangement uses TRBV20-1 and TRBJ2-7; D unresolved. Trimming shortened V by 4 bases and J by 6 bases, and 16 bases separated the two germline ends. Germline V CDR1 and CDR2: DFQATT, SNEGSKA (reference sequence). This CDR3 is 13 amino acids long. The CDR3 DNA reads as TGCAGTGCTATCCTCCCCCCTACCGCCGAGCAGTACTTC. Translation gives CSAILPPTAEQYF.

This clonotype appeared many times. V is TRBV20-1 and J is TRBJ2-6; D gene unclear. Trimming cost V 0 bases and J 1 base, with 7 bases left between them. The germline gives CDR1 DFQATT, CDR2 SNEGSKA (reference sequence). The CDR3 is 15 amino acids. The CDR3 sequence is CSARESQSGANVLTF. CDR3 bases: TGCAGTGCTAGAGAATCCCAGTCTGGGGCCAACGTCCTGACTTTC.

V gene TRBV29-1 combines with J gene TRBJ2-2; D ambiguous. Germline CDR1 reads SQVTM; CDR2 reads ANQGSEA. CDR3 length: 11 amino acids. Trimming removed 7 bases at V and 4 bases at J, with 7 bases between. The CDR3 sequence: CSGQGTGELFF. The CDR3 DNA reads as TGCAGCGGTCAAGGCACCGGGGAGCTGTTTTTT.

This clonotype was counted at least ten times. The chain links TRBV3-1 to TRBJ2-1; TRBD2 agrees at 15 bases. Germline V gene lookup returns CDR1 LGHDT and CDR2 YNNKEL (reference sequence). The length of the CDR3 is 14 residues. V shed 6 bases and J 8 bases; nucleotides not matched to a gene: 2. Here the CDR3 DNA reads TGTGCCAGCAGTAGGACTAGCGGGGGGGATGAGCAGTTCTTC. Translated: CASSRTSGGDEQFF.

This clonotype was found many times. The CDR3: CASSPGGTNYGYTF. The CDR3 DNA sequence: TGTGCCAGCAGCCCCGGGGGGACGAACTATGGCTACACCTTC. This chain connects TRBV3-1 to TRBJ1-2, with D perhaps matching TRBD1 (5 bases). V gave up 4 bases and J gave up 2 bases, with 11 bases separating them. Germline CDR1 reads LGHDT; CDR2 reads YNNKEL (reference sequence). The CDR3 sequence is 14 residues long. Variable domain in full (rest from reference TRBV3-1 and TRBJ1-2): DTAVSQTPKYLVTQMGNDKSIKCEQNLGHDTMYWYKQDSKKFLKIMFSYNNKELIINETVPNRFSPKSPDKAHLNLHINSLELGDSAVYFCASSPGGTNYGYTFGSGTRLTVV.

The chain links TRBV29-1 to TRBJ1-1; possibly TRBD1 for D (6 bases). The CDR3 consists of 13 residues. Germline V gene data show CDR1 as SQVTM and CDR2 as ANQGSEA. Trimming shortened V by 7 bases and J by 6 bases, and 18 bases separated the two germline ends. This CDR3 is CSASRGLSPEAFF. The DNA for the CDR3 is TGCAGCGCCAGCCGGGGGCTGAGCCCTGAAGCTTTCTTT.

This clonotype has ten or more counts. The chain couples TRBV27 to TRBJ2-1, with 13 bases matching TRBD2. The CDR3 is made up of 17 amino acids. Germline CDR1 is MNHEY and CDR2 is SMNVEV (reference sequence). The trim removed 5 bases at V and 8 bases at J, leaving 12 bases unmatched. CDR3 residues: CASSSGTSGVVNYEQFF. CDR3 bases: TGTGCCAGCAGTAGCGGGACTAGCGGGGTTGTGAACTATGAGCAGTTCTTC.

The chain uses TRBV19 and TRBJ2-7; 10 bases fit TRBD1. With V trimmed by 2 bases and J by 1 base, 2 bases remained unmatched. Germline V gene sequence: CDR1 LNHDA, CDR2 SQIVND (reference sequence). The CDR3 covers 15 residues. The CDR3 reads CASSIRTGGSYEQYF. CDR3 coding DNA: TGTGCCAGTAGTATAAGGACAGGGGGATCCTACGAGCAGTACTTC.

There are many counts of this clonotype. The chain carries TRBV28 and TRBJ1-2; D remains unclear. The CDR3 is 16 amino acids. Between the trimmed V and J ends, which lost 7 bases and 4 bases, there was a span of 22 bases. Germline values: CDR1 MDHEN, CDR2 SYDVKM. CDR3 sequence (DNA): TGTGCCAGCACCCCTAGCCTCTCCGACGGAAGCTATGGCTACACCTTC. Translating it yields CASTPSLSDGSYGYTF.

The rearrangement links TRBV20-1 to TRBJ1-6; 7 bases are a match to TRBD1. The CDR3 runs 16 residues. The germline V gene has CDR1 DFQATT and CDR2 SNEGSKA (reference sequence). The V gene end was trimmed by 5 bases and the J gene end by 1 base; junction bases not matched to a gene: 8. CDR3 amino acids: CSAQGGGRSYNSPLHF. The CDR3 nucleotides read TGCAGTGCTCAGGGGGGGGGTAGATCCTATAATTCACCCCTCCACTTT.

This clonotype was seen a few times. V usage is TRBV7-9 and J usage is TRBJ2-7; TRBD1 matches at 7 bases. The V gene end was trimmed by 5 bases and the J gene end by 7 bases; junction bases not matched to a gene: 11. CDR3 length equals 14 residues. Germline CDR1 is SEHNR and CDR2 is FQNEAQ (reference sequence). Here the CDR3 reads CASSLGQGVREQYF. The CDR3 bases are TGTGCCAGCAGCCTGGGCCAGGGGGTAAGGGAGCAGTACTTC.

The genes are TRBV20-1 and TRBJ2-1, with a possible D match to TRBD1 (5 bases). V lost 1 base to trimming and J lost 12 bases, with 22 bases between them. Germline assignment: CDR1 DFQATT and CDR2 SNEGSKA (reference sequence). This CDR3 has 15 residues. CDR3 in amino acids: CSARASWVAGIGQFF. The CDR3 DNA reads as TGCAGTGCTAGAGCCTCCTGGGTGGCAGGGATTGGGCAGTTCTTC.

This clonotype was seen at least ten times. The chain recombines TRBV20-1 with TRBJ2-3; no clear D gene. V was trimmed by 2 bases and J by 3 bases, leaving 12 bases between them. Germline-derived CDR1 and CDR2 are DFQATT and SNEGSKA (reference sequence). This CDR3 is built from 14 residues. CDR3 amino acids: CSARPRPGTDTQYF. For the CDR3, the DNA is TGCAGTGCTAGACCGCGACCCGGGACAGATACGCAGTATTTT.

This clonotype was counted at least ten times. The chain recombines TRBV5-1 with TRBJ2-7, with D possibly being TRBD1 (6 bases). The germline V gene encodes CDR1 SGHRS and CDR2 YFSETQ. Trimming took 4 bases from V and 0 from J, leaving 11 bases between them. CDR3 length equals 14 residues. The CDR3 bases are TGCGCCAGCAGCCAAGGACAGCTCTCCTACGAGCAGTACTTC. It translates to CASSQGQLSYEQYF.

In this sample, this clonotype turned up many times. J is TRBJ2-3 and V is TRBV3-1, with TRBD2 identical over 8 bases. The CDR3 covers 14 residues. The ends lost 8 bases at V and 3 bases at J; junction bases unmatched: 7. In germline, CDR1 is LGHDT, CDR2 YNNKEL (reference sequence). CDR3 amino acids: CASSAGDGTDTQYF. The CDR3 DNA sequence: TGTGCCAGCTCAGCGGGGGATGGTACAGATACGCAGTATTTT.

In its sample, this clonotype was seen many times. The chain combines TRBV29-1 with TRBJ1-5, with D perhaps matching TRBD1 (6 bases). Germline CDR1 is SQVTM and CDR2 is ANQGSEA. The CDR3 length is 13 residues. Trimming cost V 0 bases and J 6 bases, with 9 bases left between them. This CDR3 reads CSVEERGGQPQHF. Written as DNA, the CDR3 is TGCAGCGTTGAAGAAAGAGGGGGTCAGCCCCAGCATTTT.

This clonotype occurred a few times. The J gene is TRBJ1-6, the V gene TRBV27; D is ambiguous. Between the trimmed V and J ends, which lost 3 bases and 11 bases, there was a span of 11 bases. Germline values: CDR1 MNHEY, CDR2 SMNVEV (reference sequence). The CDR3 sequence is 13 residues long. The CDR3 reads CASSLAGNTPLHF. CDR3 coding DNA: TGTGCCAGCAGTTTGGCGGGAAACACACCCCTCCACTTT.

The sample holds many counts of this clonotype. V is TRBV20-1 and J is TRBJ1-1, with D perhaps TRBD1 (6 bases). The CDR3 extends over 14 amino acids. The germline gives CDR1 DFQATT, CDR2 SNEGSKA (reference sequence). V was shortened by 5 bases and J by 1 base, with 14 bases between the two germline ends. The DNA of the CDR3 is TGCAGTGCTCTAGTGGGGGGGGCGAACACTGAAGCTTTCTTT. This codes for CSALVGGANTEAFF.

This clonotype has more than one count but fewer than ten. The chain recombines TRBV6-4 with TRBJ2-2; D unresolved. The germline V gene has CDR1 MRHNA and CDR2 SNTAGT. The CDR3 sequence is 12 residues long. V was cut by 0 bases and J by 7 bases, with 3 bases left in between. The CDR3 is CASSDSNGELFF. As DNA, the CDR3 is TGTGCCAGCAGTGACTCGAACGGGGAGCTGTTTTTT.

This clonotype has at least ten counts. For the CDR3, the DNA is TGTGCCAGCAGTTTTCCGGGGGGGAATGAGCAGTTCTTC. Protein: CASSFPGGNEQFF. V gene TRBV28 combines with J gene TRBJ2-1, with TRBD2 matching 8 bases. CDR3 length: 13 amino acids. V was pared by 3 bases and J by 7 bases, with 2 bases of the junction left unmatched. Germline V gene sequence: CDR1 MDHEN, CDR2 SYDVKM.

The rearrangement links TRBV18 to TRBJ2-3; possible D gene TRBD1, 6 bases. V was trimmed by 6 bases and J by 6 bases, leaving 13 bases between them. CDR1 is KGHSH, CDR2 LQKENI, per germline. The CDR3 consists of 13 residues. CDR3 DNA: TGTGCCAGCTCCGACAGGAGTATGGATACGCAGTATTTT. It is translated as CASSDRSMDTQYF.

This clonotype was detected ten times or more. Germline and junction disagree at one end, which may indicate a read error. V usage is TRBV7-7 and J usage is TRBJ2-3, with D perhaps matching TRBD2 (5 bases). Germline V gene data show CDR1 as SSHAT and CDR2 as FNYEAQ (reference sequence). This CDR3 has 13 amino acids. Here the CDR3 reads CASSTGGTDTQYF. CDR3 in DNA: TGTGCTAGCAGCACCGGGGGCACAGATACGCAGTATTTT.

The chain employs TRBV4-2 and TRBJ1-1; TRBD1 matches at 9 bases. Unmatched junction bases numbered 4, after V lost 3 bases and J lost 2 bases. Germline CDR1 LGHNA, CDR2 YNFKEQ. This CDR3 comprises 15 residues. CDR3 loop: CASSQAQGANTEAFF. The CDR3 DNA reads as TGTGCCAGCAGCCAGGCACAGGGGGCCAACACTGAAGCTTTCTTT.

The V and J genes are TRBV7-3 and TRBJ2-2; 7 nucleotides align to TRBD2. There are 17 residues in the CDR3. Per germline, CDR1 SGHTA and CDR2 FQGTGA. Germline trimming cut 1 base from V and 0 bases from J; bases unmatched to any gene: 5. The CDR3 bases are TGTGCCAGCAGCTTAAGGGGGGGGGTACCGAACACCGGGGAGCTGTTTTTT. Its translation is CASSLRGGVPNTGELFF.

This clonotype has ten or more counts. V is TRBV4-1 and J is TRBJ2-1; 11 nucleotides agree with TRBD1. V shed 6 bases and J 7 bases; nucleotides not matched to a gene: 11. Germline loops: CDR1 MGHRA, CDR2 YSYEKL. The CDR3 spans 16 residues. The CDR3 bases are TGCGCCAGCAGAAGGGAGTGGGACAGGGGGAATAATGAGCAGTTCTTC. Its translation is CASRREWDRGNNEQFF.

At least ten counts were recorded for this clonotype. The rearrangement uses TRBV7-2 and TRBJ2-7; D not resolved. The CDR3 spans 13 residues. V was trimmed by 4 bases and J by 9 bases, leaving 16 bases between them. Germline CDR1 SGHTA, CDR2 FQGNSA. The CDR3 sequence is CASSSVQPNGQYF. CDR3 DNA: TGTGCCAGCAGCTCGGTACAGCCTAACGGGCAGTACTTC. Drawing the rest from reference TRBV7-2 and TRBJ2-7, the complete variable domain is GAGVSQSPSNKVTEKGKDVELRCDPISGHTALYWYRQSLGQGLEFLIYFQGNSAPDKSGLPSDRFSAERTGGSVSTLTIQRTQQEDSAVYLCASSSVQPNGQYFGPGTRLTVT.